Listed below are T cell receptor beta chains from one sample, sequenced in a study of cytomegalovirus exposure and HLA in healthy donors. The table came from immunoSEQ multiplex PCR; TCRdb's copy has only in-frame clones and leaves some out. The table includes under 200,000 clones, 70% to 85% detected once. The sample consisted of PBMCs. The receptors here all came from a man aged 25 to 40 in good health and CMV-seropositive. Each CDR3 is given with its conserved first and last residue. D genes are given only for firm matches. Size values are once, few and many counts, or a class for expanded clones, and some rows have none.

clone size	V gene	J gene	D gene	CDR3 protein	CDR3 DNA
-	TRBV10-2	TRBJ1-4	-	CASSEGQSTNEKLFF	TGCGCCAGCAGTGAGGGACAGTCAACTAATGAAAAACTGTTTTTT
-	TRBV27	TRBJ1-2	-	CASRAGLEIWGYTF	TGTGCCAGCAGGGCTGGACTCGAGATTTGGGGCTACACCTTC
-	TRBV11-2	TRBJ1-2	-	CASSLTGTSYYGYTF	TGTGCCAGCAGCTTGACCGGGACAAGTTACTATGGCTACACCTTC
-	TRBV30	TRBJ1-2	-	CAWSAPGRYGYTF	TGTGCCTGGAGTGCCCCAGGGCGCTATGGCTACACCTTC
-	TRBV9	TRBJ2-5	-	CASSPSAGQETQYF	TGTGCCAGCAGCCCCTCGGCGGGGCAAGAGACCCAGTACTTC
-	TRBV11-2	TRBJ2-5	-	CASSLTPGEEETQYF	TGTGCCAGCAGCTTGACCCCCGGAGAGGAAGAGACCCAGTACTTC
few	TRBV4-3	TRBJ2-7	-	CASSPQAQGGDEQYF	TGCGCCAGCAGCCCCCAGGCACAGGGGGGGGACGAGCAGTACTTC
-	TRBV11-3	TRBJ2-3	TRBD2	CASSSGTSGGTDTQYF	TGTGCCAGCAGCTCGGGGACTAGCGGGGGGACAGATACGCAGTATTTT
-	TRBV5-1	TRBJ1-1	-	CASSLVGAGGTEAFF	TGCGCCAGCAGCTTGGTAGGGGCGGGGGGCACTGAAGCTTTCTTT
-	TRBV29-1	TRBJ2-5	TRBD1	CSVEDWDREKTQYF	TGCAGCGTTGAAGATTGGGACAGGGAGAAGACCCAGTACTTC
-	TRBV9	TRBJ2-1	TRBD1	CASSGTGGIYNEQFF	TGTGCCAGCAGCGGTACAGGGGGTATCTACAATGAGCAGTTCTTC
few	TRBV25-1	TRBJ2-7	-	CASSENVKAGAYEQYF	TGTGCCAGCAGTGAAAATGTGAAGGCTGGAGCCTACGAGCAGTACTTC
-	TRBV4-2	TRBJ2-3	TRBD1	CASSQAWDRAGDTQYF	TGTGCCAGCAGCCAAGCGTGGGACAGGGCGGGGGATACGCAGTATTTT
-	TRBV11-2	TRBJ2-5	-	CASNSGQNQETQYF	TGTGCCAGCAACTCTGGACAGAACCAAGAGACCCAGTACTTC
-	TRBV7-3	TRBJ2-3	-	CASSTLGGRTDTQYF	TGTGCCAGCAGTACCCTGGGGGGTCGCACAGATACGCAGTATTTT
-	TRBV9	TRBJ1-5	-	CASSVRQGFEPQHF	TGTGCCAGCAGCGTAAGGCAGGGGTTTGAGCCCCAGCATTTT
-	TRBV30	TRBJ2-3	-	CAWKLTRTTDTQYF	TGTGCCTGGAAGTTAACTAGAACCACAGATACGCAGTATTTT
-	TRBV6-5	TRBJ2-1	TRBD2	CASSYSLAGEWKFF	TGTGCCAGCAGTTACTCACTAGCGGGGGAGTGGAAGTTCTTC
-	TRBV7-7	TRBJ2-7	TRBD1	CASSQGGRDEQYF	TGTGCCAGCAGCCAAGGGGGCCGGGACGAGCAGTACTTC
-	TRBV30	TRBJ1-5	TRBD1	CAWSFRGSDQPQHF	TGTGCCTGGAGTTTCAGGGGGTCAGATCAGCCCCAGCATTTT
-	TRBV27	TRBJ2-3	TRBD2	CASSFSYGGRDTQYF	TGTGCCAGCAGTTTCTCCTACGGGGGGAGAGATACGCAGTATTTT
-	TRBV27	TRBJ2-7	-	CASSHHVEYEQYF	TGTGCCAGCAGTCATCACGTTGAATACGAGCAGTACTTC
-	TRBV2	TRBJ2-3	-	CASRGGTSTDTQYF	TGTGCCAGCAGGGGGGGTACGAGCACAGATACGCAGTATTTT
-	TRBV11-2	TRBJ2-5	-	CASRPYRGGDQETQYF	TGTGCCAGCAGGCCGTACAGGGGGGGGGACCAAGAGACCCAGTACTTC
once	TRBV28	TRBJ1-2	TRBD1	CASSPPDRENYGYTF	TGTGCCAGCAGTCCCCCGGACAGGGAAAACTATGGCTACACCTTC
many	TRBV4-1	TRBJ2-5	-	CASSQGQYGGETQYF	TGCGCCAGCAGCCAAGGTCAATACGGGGGAGAGACCCAGTACTTC
-	TRBV7-3	TRBJ1-5	TRBD1	CASSPGGGNQPQHF	TGTGCCAGCAGCCCAGGGGGTGGCAATCAGCCCCAGCATTTT
once	TRBV18	TRBJ2-7	-	CASSEGAGSYEQYF	TGTGCCAGCTCGGAGGGGGCAGGGTCCTACGAGCAGTACTTC
once	TRBV5-4	TRBJ2-3	-	CASSLAVGVKTDTQYF	TGTGCCAGCAGCTTGGCAGTAGGGGTGAAGACAGATACGCAGTATTTT
-	TRBV10-3	TRBJ2-1	-	CAISESASHNEQFF	TGTGCCATCAGTGAGTCGGCTAGCCACAATGAGCAGTTCTTC
-	TRBV5-1	TRBJ2-7	-	CASREGFPASYEQYF	TGCGCCAGCAGGGAGGGGTTCCCGGCCTCCTACGAGCAGTACTTC
-	TRBV2	TRBJ2-7	TRBD2	CASSGLAAFSYEQYF	TGTGCCAGCAGTGGACTAGCGGCCTTCTCCTACGAGCAGTACTTC
-	TRBV19	TRBJ1-4	TRBD1	CASSIDLGWDRGGEKLFF	TGTGCCAGTAGTATAGATCTAGGCTGGGACAGGGGAGGGGAAAAACTGTTTTTT
-	TRBV28	TRBJ1-1	TRBD1	CASSFSAGGITEAFF	TGTGCCAGCAGTTTCTCAGCAGGGGGCATTACTGAAGCTTTCTTT
-	TRBV7-9	TRBJ1-2	TRBD1	CASSGQGVGYTF	TGTGCCAGCAGCGGACAGGGGGTTGGCTACACCTTC
-	TRBV6-5	TRBJ2-7	-	CASSAPGQGSQYF	TGTGCCAGCAGTGCCCCGGGACAAGGAAGCCAGTACTTC
-	TRBV9	TRBJ1-4	TRBD1	CASSSGQGNNEKLFF	TGTGCCAGCAGCTCGGGACAGGGTAACAATGAAAAACTGTTTTTT
-	TRBV12-5	TRBJ2-3	TRBD2	CASGLDGTSGQYF	TGTGCTAGTGGTTTGGACGGGACTAGCGGACAGTATTTT